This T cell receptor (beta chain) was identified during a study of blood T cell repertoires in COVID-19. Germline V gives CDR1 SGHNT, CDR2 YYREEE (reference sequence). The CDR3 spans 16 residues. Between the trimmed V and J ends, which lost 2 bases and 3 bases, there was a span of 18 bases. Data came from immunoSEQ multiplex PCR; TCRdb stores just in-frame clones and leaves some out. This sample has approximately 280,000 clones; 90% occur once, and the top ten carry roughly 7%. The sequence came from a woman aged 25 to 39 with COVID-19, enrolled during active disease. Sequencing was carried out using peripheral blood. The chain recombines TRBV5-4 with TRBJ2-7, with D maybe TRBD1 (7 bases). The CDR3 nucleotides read TGTGCCAGCAGCTTCGATGGAGGGGGCAACGTCTACGAGCAGTACTTC. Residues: CASSFDGGGNVYEQYF.